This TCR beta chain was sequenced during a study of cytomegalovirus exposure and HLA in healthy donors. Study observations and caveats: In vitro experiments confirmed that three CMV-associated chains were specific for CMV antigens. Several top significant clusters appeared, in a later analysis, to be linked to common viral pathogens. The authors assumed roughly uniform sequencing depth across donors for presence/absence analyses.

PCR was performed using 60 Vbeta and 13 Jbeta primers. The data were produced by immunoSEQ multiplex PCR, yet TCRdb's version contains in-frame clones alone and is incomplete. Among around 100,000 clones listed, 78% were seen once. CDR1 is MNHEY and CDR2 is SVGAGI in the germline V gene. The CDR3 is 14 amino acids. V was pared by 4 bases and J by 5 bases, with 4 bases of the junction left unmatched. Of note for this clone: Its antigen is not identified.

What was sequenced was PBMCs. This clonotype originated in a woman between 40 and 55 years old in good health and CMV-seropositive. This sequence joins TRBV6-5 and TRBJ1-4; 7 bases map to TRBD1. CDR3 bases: TGTGCCAGCAGTTGGGACAGCACAAATGAAAAACTGTTTTTT. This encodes CASSWDSTNEKLFF.